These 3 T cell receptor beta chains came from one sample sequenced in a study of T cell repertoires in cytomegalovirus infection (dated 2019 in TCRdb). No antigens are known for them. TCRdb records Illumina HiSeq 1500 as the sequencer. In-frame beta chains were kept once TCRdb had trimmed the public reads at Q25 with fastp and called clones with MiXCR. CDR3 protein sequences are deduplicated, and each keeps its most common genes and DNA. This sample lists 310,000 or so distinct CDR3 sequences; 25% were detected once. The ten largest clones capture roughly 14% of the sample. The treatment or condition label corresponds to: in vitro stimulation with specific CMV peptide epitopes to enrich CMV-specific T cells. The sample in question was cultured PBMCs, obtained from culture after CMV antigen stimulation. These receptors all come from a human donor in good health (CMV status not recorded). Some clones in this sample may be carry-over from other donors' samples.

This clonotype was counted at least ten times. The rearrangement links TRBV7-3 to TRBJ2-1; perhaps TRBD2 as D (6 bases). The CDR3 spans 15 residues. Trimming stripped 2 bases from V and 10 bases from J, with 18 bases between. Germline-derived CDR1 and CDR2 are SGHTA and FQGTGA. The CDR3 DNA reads TGTGCCAGCAGCTTATTTGGGTGGGACTCCAGGGAGCAGTTCTTC. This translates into CASSLFGWDSREQFF.

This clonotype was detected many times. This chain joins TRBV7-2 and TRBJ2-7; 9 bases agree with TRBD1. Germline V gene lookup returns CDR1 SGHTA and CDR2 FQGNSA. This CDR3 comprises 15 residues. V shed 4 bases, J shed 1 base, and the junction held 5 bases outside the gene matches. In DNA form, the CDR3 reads TGTGCCAGCAGCTCGGGACAGGGTGTTTCCTACGAGCAGTACTTC. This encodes CASSSGQGVSYEQYF.

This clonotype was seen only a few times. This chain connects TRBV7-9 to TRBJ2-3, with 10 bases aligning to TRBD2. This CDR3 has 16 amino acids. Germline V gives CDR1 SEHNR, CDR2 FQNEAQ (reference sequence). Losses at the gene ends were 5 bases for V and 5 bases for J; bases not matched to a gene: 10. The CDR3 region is CASSRALAGGGDTQYF. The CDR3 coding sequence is TGTGCCAGCAGCCGGGCCTTAGCGGGAGGAGGAGATACGCAGTATTTT.